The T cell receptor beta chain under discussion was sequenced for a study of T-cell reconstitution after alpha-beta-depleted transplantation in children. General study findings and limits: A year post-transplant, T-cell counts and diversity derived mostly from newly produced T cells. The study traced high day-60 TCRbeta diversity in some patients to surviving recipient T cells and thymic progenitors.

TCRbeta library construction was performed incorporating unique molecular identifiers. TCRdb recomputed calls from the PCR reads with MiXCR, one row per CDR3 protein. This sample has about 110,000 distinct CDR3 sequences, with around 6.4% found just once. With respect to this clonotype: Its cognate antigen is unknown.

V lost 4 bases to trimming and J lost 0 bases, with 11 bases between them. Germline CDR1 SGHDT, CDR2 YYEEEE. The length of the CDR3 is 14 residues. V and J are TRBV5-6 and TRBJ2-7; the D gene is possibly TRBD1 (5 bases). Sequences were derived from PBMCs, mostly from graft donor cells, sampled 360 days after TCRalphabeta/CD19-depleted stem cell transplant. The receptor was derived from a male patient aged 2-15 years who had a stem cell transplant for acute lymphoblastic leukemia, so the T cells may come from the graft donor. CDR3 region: CASSPGSISYEQYF. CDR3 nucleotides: TGTGCCAGCAGCCCAGGGTCCATCTCCTACGAGCAGTACTTC.